Presented here are 16 T cell receptor beta chains from one specimen sequenced in a study of monozygotic twins with inflammatory bowel disease. TCRdb reanalyzed the 5' RACE reads and collapses them to one entry per CDR3 protein, without DNA. The sample includes some 150,000 distinct CDR3 sequences. The sequenced sample was blood. These TCRs come from a human donor with ulcerative colitis or Crohn's disease, or a healthy co-twin of an affected twin (not recorded which).

V usage is TRBV29-1 and J usage is TRBJ1-1; TCRdb outputs TRBD1, but without DNA this stays unchecked. This CDR3 region has 15 residues. Germline lookup yields CDR1 SQVTM and CDR2 ANQGSEA. CDR3 sequence reads: CSVQYRGPGGTEAFF.

The V call is TRBV7-9, the J call TRBJ1-1. Germline-derived CDR1 and CDR2 are SEHNR and FQNEAQ (reference sequence). This CDR3 contains 16 residues. This chain's CDR3 is CASSLGGGVASTEAFF.

J is TRBJ1-2 and V is TRBV5-1. The CDR3 is 12 amino acids. The germline V gene encodes CDR1 SGHRS and CDR2 YFSETQ. The CDR3 loop reads CASRESNYGYTF. The whole variable domain, filled in from reference TRBV5-1 and TRBJ1-2, reads KAGVTQTPRYLIKTRGQQVTLSCSPISGHRSVSWYQQTPGQGLQFLFEYFSETQRNKGNFPGRFSGRQFSNSRSEMNVSTLELGDSALYLCASRESNYGYTFGSGTRLTVV.

The J gene is TRBJ2-7, the V gene TRBV5-5; the D call from TCRdb, TRBD2, cannot be confirmed without DNA. The CDR3 contains 15 residues. Looked up from germline, CDR1 is SGHKS and CDR2 is YYEKEE (reference sequence). This chain's CDR3 is CASSLIGTDTYEQYF.

This chain uses TRBV18 with TRBJ2-3; the D gene TCRdb calls, TRBD2, cannot be checked with no DNA. Germline loops: CDR1 KGHSH, CDR2 LQKENI. CDR3 length: 16 amino acids. CDR3 protein: CASSPGSSGGTDTQYF.

V is TRBV5-6 and J is TRBJ1-1; absent DNA, TCRdb's TRBD1 call cannot be checked. CDR3 size: 17 residues. Germline-derived CDR1 and CDR2 are SGHDT and YYEEEE. CDR3: CASSLEQGARLLPEAFF.

J is TRBJ2-7 and V is TRBV11-3; TCRdb reports TRBD1, a call that lacks DNA to check it against. CDR1 and CDR2 (germline): SGHNT, YENEEA. The CDR3 is 15 amino acids. This CDR3 reads CASSPGTGHPYEQYF.

The chain joins TRBV20-1 to TRBJ2-1. CDR1 is DFQATT and CDR2 is SNEGSKA in the germline V gene (reference sequence). The CDR3 has 15 residues. The CDR3 sequence is CSAESQRASYNEQFF.

This sequence joins TRBV7-2 and TRBJ1-6; TCRdb's assignment of TRBD1 cannot be checked, as there is no DNA. The CDR3 covers 15 residues. From germline, CDR1 is SGHTA and CDR2 FQGNSA. The CDR3 sequence: CDSSLERGINSPLHF.

Here the CDR3 reads CASSLHGGSYNEQFF. This chain links TRBV7-6 with TRBJ2-1. Germline lookup yields CDR1 SGHVS and CDR2 FNYEAQ. The CDR3 is 15 amino acids. The full variable domain, its missing parts supplied by reference TRBV7-6 and TRBJ2-1, is GAGVSQSPRYKVTKRGQDVALRCDPISGHVSLYWYRQALGQGPEFLTYFNYEAQQDKSGLPNDRFSAERPEGSISTLTIQRTEQRDSAMYRCASSLHGGSYNEQFFGPGTRLTVL.

The chain is built from TRBV3-1 and TRBJ1-5; TCRdb indicates TRBD1, and absent DNA this call remains unverified. The CDR3 has 16 residues. Looked up from germline, CDR1 is LGHDT and CDR2 is YNNKEL (reference sequence). This chain's CDR3 is CASSQGGTGAGQPQHF.

This rearrangement joins TRBV7-6 to TRBJ2-7. This CDR3 contains 13 residues. Germline assignment: CDR1 SGHVS and CDR2 FNYEAQ. This CDR3 reads CASSSLDSYEQYF.

The chain couples TRBV9 to TRBJ2-7. The CDR3 length is 14 residues. Germline V lookup: CDR1 SGDLS, CDR2 YYNGEE. The CDR3 is CASSERGAAYEQYF.

The chain links TRBV5-1 to TRBJ2-2; there is no DNA to check the TCRdb D call of TRBD1. This CDR3 comprises 15 residues. From germline, CDR1 is SGHRS and CDR2 YFSETQ. The CDR3 reads CASSGQGAPTGELFF.

The rearrangement joins TRBV5-4 to TRBJ1-1; lacking DNA, the TRBD1 call made by TCRdb goes unchecked. The CDR3 totals 15 residues. Germline V CDR1 and CDR2: SGHNT, YYREEE (reference sequence). This CDR3 is CASSRQAGENTEAFF.

This chain connects TRBV5-1 to TRBJ2-1; absent DNA, TCRdb's TRBD1 call cannot be checked. This CDR3 contains 12 residues. The germline gives CDR1 SGHRS, CDR2 YFSETQ. The CDR3 here is CASRQGFNEQFF.